Sequencing of this T cell receptor beta chain was carried out in a study of follicular helper T cells after annual influenza vaccination. Whole-study results and caveats: ICOS-CD38- cTfh most often held earlier Day 7 ICOS+CD38+ clones.

CDR3 length: 14 residues. V shed 4 bases and J shed 6 bases, with 13 bases lying between them. Germline CDR1 is SNHLY and CDR2 is FYNNEI. A remark on this clone: What it recognizes is unknown.

Indicated time point: 2014-2015 season, pre-vaccination. No donor had influenza vaccine in the prior 6 months; all lived in the community. Using immunoSEQ multiplex PCR, the repertoire was profiled, and TCRdb retains in-frame clones only, with some absent. Of 28,000 or so clones detected, approximately 78% appear once; the ten largest clones hold 0.95% to 1.5%. The sequence came from an adult who received the influenza vaccine. The chain recombines TRBV2 with TRBJ2-1, with a weak D call TRBD2 (5 bases). The sample consisted of CXCR5+ CD38- circulating T follicular helper cells from blood, taken on the day of influenza vaccination. Subset of the sample: circulating Tfh, non-naive CD4+CXCR5+PD-1+ (ICOS+CD38+ or ICOS-CD38-). This CDR3 reads CASSATYGGNEQFF. Written as DNA, the CDR3 is TGTGCCAGCAGTGCGACTTACGGAGGCAATGAGCAGTTCTTC. The full variable domain, rest sourced from reference TRBV2 and TRBJ2-1, is EPEVTQTPSHQVTQMGQEVILRCVPISNHLYFYWYRQILGQKVEFLVSFYNNEISEKSEIFDDQFSVERPDGSNFTLKIRSTKLEDSAMYFCASSATYGGNEQFFGPGTRLTVL.